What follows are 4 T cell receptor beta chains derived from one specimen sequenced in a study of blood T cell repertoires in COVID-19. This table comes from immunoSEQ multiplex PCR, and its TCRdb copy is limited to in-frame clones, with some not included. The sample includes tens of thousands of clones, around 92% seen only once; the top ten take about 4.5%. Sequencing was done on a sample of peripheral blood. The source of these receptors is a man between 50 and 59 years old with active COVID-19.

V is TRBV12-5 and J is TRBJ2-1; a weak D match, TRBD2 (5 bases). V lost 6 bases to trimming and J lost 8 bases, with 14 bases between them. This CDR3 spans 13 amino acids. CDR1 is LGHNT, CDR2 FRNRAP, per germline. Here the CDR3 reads CASGRRGFDEQFF. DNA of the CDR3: TGTGCTAGTGGCCGCCGAGGGTTTGATGAGCAGTTCTTC. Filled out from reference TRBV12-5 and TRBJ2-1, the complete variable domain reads DARVTQTPRHKVTEMGQEVTMRCQPILGHNTVFWYRQTMMQGLELLAYFRNRAPLDDSGMPKDRFSAEMPDATLATLKIQPSEPRDSAVYFCASGRRGFDEQFFGPGTRLTVL.

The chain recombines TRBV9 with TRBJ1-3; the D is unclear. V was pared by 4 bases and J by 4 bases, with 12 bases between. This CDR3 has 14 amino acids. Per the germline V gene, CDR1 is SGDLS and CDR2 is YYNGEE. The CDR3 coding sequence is TGTGCCAGCAGCCTAGATGGGAGCGGAAACACCATATATTTT. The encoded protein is CASSLDGSGNTIYF.

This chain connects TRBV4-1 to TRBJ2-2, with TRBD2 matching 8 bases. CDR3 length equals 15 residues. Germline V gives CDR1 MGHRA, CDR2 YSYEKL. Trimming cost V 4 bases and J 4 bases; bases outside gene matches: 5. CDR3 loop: CASSRGSGATGELFF. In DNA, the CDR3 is TGCGCCAGCAGCCGGGGTAGCGGGGCCACCGGGGAGCTGTTTTTT.

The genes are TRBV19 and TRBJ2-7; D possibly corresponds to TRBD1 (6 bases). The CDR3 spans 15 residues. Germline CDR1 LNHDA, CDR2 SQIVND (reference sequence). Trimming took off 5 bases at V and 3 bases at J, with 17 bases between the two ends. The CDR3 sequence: CASSSPTTGFYEQYF. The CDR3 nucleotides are TGTGCCAGTAGTTCTCCTACGACAGGTTTCTACGAGCAGTACTTC.